This passage covers 22 T cell receptor beta chains from one sample sequenced in a study of CD8+CD57+ T cells in acquired aplastic anemia. TCR beta VDJ and CDR3 profiling used genomic DNA as template. TCRdb re-called the reads through MiXCR, storing one row per CDR3 protein. In the table there are approximately 130,000 distinct CDR3 sequences, roughly two fifths of which are singletons. Sequences were obtained from sorted CD4+, CD8+, or CD8+CD57+ T cells (not recorded which) from PBMCs. These receptors all come from a human donor in good health, serving as a control.

This chain links TRBV20-1 with TRBJ1-2; 8 positions agree with TRBD1. There are 13 residues in the CDR3. V shed 1 base, J shed 2 bases, and the junction held 0 bases outside the gene matches. Germline CDR1 and CDR2: DFQATT and SNEGSKA (reference sequence). For the CDR3, the DNA is TGCAGTGCTAGAGGGACAGGGAACTATGGCTACACCTTC. Translation: CSARGTGNYGYTF.

At least ten counts were recorded for this clonotype. This chain links TRBV11-2 with TRBJ2-1; D is unclear. Per germline, CDR1 SGHAT and CDR2 FQNNGV. Trimming left V 1 base short and J 5 bases short, with 12 bases between. This CDR3 has 15 residues. In DNA, the CDR3 is TGTGCCAGCAGCTTAGGAAGCCAGGTGAACAATGAGCAGTTCTTC. This gives the protein CASSLGSQVNNEQFF. Looking up the rest from reference TRBV11-2 and TRBJ2-1 gives the full variable domain: EAGVAQSPRYKIIEKRQSVAFWCNPISGHATLYWYQQILGQGPKLLIQFQNNGVVDDSQLPKDRFSAERLKGVDSTLKIQPAKLEDSAVYLCASSLGSQVNNEQFFGPGTRLTVL.

This clonotype was observed many times. The chain links TRBV7-2 to TRBJ2-2; 9 nucleotides line up with TRBD2. Germline CDR1 SGHTA, CDR2 FQGNSA. Germline trimming cut 1 base from V and 5 bases from J; bases unmatched to any gene: 11. This CDR3 is 18 amino acids long. The CDR3 DNA is TGTGCCAGCAGCTTAGGTGGGGGTAGCGGGAGTGGGACCGGGGAGCTGTTTTTT. Encoded protein: CASSLGGGSGSGTGELFF.

This clonotype was recorded many times. CDR3 loop: CASTIGQGVRETQYF. The CDR3 region has the DNA TGTGCCAGCACCATCGGACAGGGGGTCCGAGAGACCCAGTACTTC. The chain has TRBV12-3 or TRBV12-4 and TRBJ2-5, with 10 nucleotides matching TRBD1. J lost 4 bases, V lost 7 bases, and 9 bases had no gene match. CDR3 size: 15 residues.

J is TRBJ1-1 and V is TRBV30, with a possible D match to TRBD1 (6 bases). V was shortened by 2 bases and J by 1 base, with 20 bases between the two germline ends. Germline V lookup: CDR1 GTSNPN, CDR2 SVGIG (reference sequence). This CDR3 has 17 residues. CDR3 sequence: CAWSSLGGHGPNTEAFF. The CDR3 DNA sequence: TGTGCCTGGAGTTCCCTGGGGGGGCATGGTCCGAACACTGAAGCTTTCTTT.

This clonotype was detected only a few times. The rearrangement joins TRBV5-6 to TRBJ1-2; possibly TRBD1 for D (6 bases). Per the germline V gene, CDR1 is SGHDT and CDR2 is YYEEEE. V lost 4 bases to trimming and J lost 4 bases, with 17 bases between them. The CDR3 sequence is 15 residues long. CDR3 region: CASSGLQGSSYGYTF. DNA for the CDR3: TGTGCCAGCAGCGGCCTACAGGGATCCTCCTATGGCTACACCTTC. The full variable domain, with the rest looked up from reference TRBV5-6 and TRBJ1-2, is DAGVTQSPTHLIKTRGQQVTLRCSPKSGHDTVSWYQQALGQGPQFIFQYYEEEERQRGNFPDRFSGHQFPNYSSELNVNALLLGDSALYLCASSGLQGSSYGYTFGSGTRLTVV.

The chain joins TRBV7-9 to TRBJ2-1; D is perhaps TRBD1 (6 bases). The CDR3 spans 11 residues. Per germline, CDR1 SEHNR and CDR2 FQNEAQ (reference sequence). V was trimmed by 11 bases and J by 8 bases, leaving 13 bases between them. The CDR3 DNA sequence: TGTGCCCCCGAGGGGGTTGATGAGCAGTTCTTC. Amino acid sequence: CAPEGVDEQFF.

This clonotype was seen repeatedly, ten times or more. CDR3 in amino acids: CASSRGQGQDTQYF. In nucleotides, the CDR3 is TGTGCCAGCAGCCGCGGACAGGGCCAAGATACGCAGTATTTT. The chain is built from TRBV7-6 and TRBJ2-3; 8 positions match TRBD1. Germline V lookup: CDR1 SGHVS, CDR2 FNYEAQ. The CDR3 spans 14 residues. The ends lost 5 bases at V and 5 bases at J; junction bases unmatched: 6. The full variable domain, in which reference TRBV7-6 and TRBJ2-3 provide the parts outside the CDR3, is GAGVSQSPRYKVTKRGQDVALRCDPISGHVSLYWYRQALGQGPEFLTYFNYEAQQDKSGLPNDRFSAERPEGSISTLTIQRTEQRDSAMYRCASSRGQGQDTQYFGPGTRLTVL.

The chain links TRBV2 to TRBJ1-5; maybe TRBD1 (6 bases). This CDR3 has 14 residues. V dropped 3 bases and J dropped 5 bases, with 11 bases sitting between them. From germline, CDR1 is SNHLY and CDR2 FYNNEI. The CDR3: CASSDGGAYQPQHF. CDR3 nucleotide sequence: TGTGCCAGCAGTGACGGGGGCGCATATCAGCCCCAGCATTTT.

This clonotype was observed a handful of times. The chain carries TRBV29-1 and TRBJ1-2; 9 bases agree with TRBD1. CDR1 and CDR2 (germline): SQVTM, ANQGSEA. J lost 4 bases, V lost 6 bases, and 3 bases had no gene match. The CDR3 is made up of 12 amino acids. CDR3 coding DNA: TGCAGCGTGGCGGGACAGGGCTATGGCTACACCTTC. Its protein is CSVAGQGYGYTF.

The rearrangement links TRBV25-1 to TRBJ2-7; TRBD2 agrees at 9 bases. The CDR3 extends over 12 amino acids. V was pared by 9 bases and J by 6 bases, with 6 bases of the junction left unmatched. Germline V gives CDR1 MGHDK, CDR2 SYGVNS. Here the CDR3 reads CASGGRAGEQYF. Written as DNA, the CDR3 is TGTGCCAGTGGCGGGAGGGCCGGCGAGCAGTACTTC.

About this clonotype: Possible read error: a much larger clone is one base away. This chain joins TRBV5-4 and TRBJ2-1; maybe TRBD2 (5 bases). The V end lost 3 bases, the J end lost 6 bases, and 19 bases lay between the germline ends. The CDR3 extends over 16 amino acids. The germline V gene encodes CDR1 SGHNT and CDR2 YYREEE (reference sequence). The CDR3 reads CASSSIYVGAGNEQFF. The CDR3 DNA sequence: TGTGCCAGCAGCTCGATCTATGTGGGAGCAGGCAATGAGCAGTTCTTC.

In regard to this clonotype: The CDR3 end shows no conserved phenylalanine or tryptophan, and so a read error is likely. The V call is TRBV10-3, the J call TRBJ2-6; D remains unclear. The CDR3 consists of 9 residues. Germline CDR1 reads ENHRY; CDR2 reads SYGVKD. The CDR3 loop reads CASSYGLTS. The CDR3 DNA sequence: TGTGCCAGCAGTTACGGGCTGACTAGC.

A remark on this clonotype: A single base separates this from a much larger clone, so it may be a read error. J is TRBJ1-4 and V is TRBV3-1; the D gene is possibly TRBD1 (6 bases). Trimming pared 7 bases from V and 10 bases from J, leaving 19 bases between. Germline V lookup: CDR1 LGHDT, CDR2 YNNKEL (reference sequence). This CDR3 region has 14 residues. The CDR3 is CASNPGDLTGKLFF. The CDR3 region has the DNA TGTGCCAGCAACCCTGGGGACCTGACAGGAAAACTGTTTTTT.

This clonotype occurred many times. J is TRBJ1-2 and V is TRBV25-1; TRBD1 might be the D (5 bases). The CDR3 spans 11 residues. Trimming removed 4 bases from V and 8 bases from J, with 8 bases in between. CDR1 is MGHDK and CDR2 is SYGVNS in the germline V gene. CDR3 protein: CASSAGRGYTF. Written as DNA, the CDR3 is TGTGCCAGCAGTGCAGGGAGAGGCTACACCTTC.

The rearrangement uses TRBV15 and TRBJ1-5, with 12 bases identical to TRBD1. Germline CDR1 reads LNHNV; CDR2 reads YYDKDF (reference sequence). The CDR3 is made up of 16 amino acids. With 3 bases clipped from V and 6 bases from J, the junction kept 6 bases outside the gene matches. Here the CDR3 reads CATSSHGTGGPQPQHF. In DNA, the CDR3 is TGTGCCACCAGCAGCCACGGGACAGGGGGCCCTCAGCCCCAGCATTTT.

Of note for this clonotype: An end of the junction differs from the germline gene, which may be a read error. This rearrangement joins TRBV24-1 to TRBJ2-2; 8 bases align to TRBD1. Germline V lookup: CDR1 KGHDR, CDR2 SFDVKD. The CDR3 is 16 residues long. The CDR3: CATSDRDRGDTGELLF. The CDR3 bases are TGTGCCACCAGTGATCGAGACAGGGGCGACACCGGGGAGCTGCTTTTT.

This chain joins TRBV5-5 and TRBJ2-7; D remains ambiguous. CDR1 is SGHKS and CDR2 is YYEKEE in the germline V gene (reference sequence). The V gene lost 1 base and the J gene lost 5 bases, with 7 bases spanning the gap. The CDR3 runs to 12 residues. The CDR3 region has the DNA TGTGCCAGCAGCTTGCCCCGAGACGAGCAGTACTTC. It specifies CASSLPRDEQYF.

The sample holds many counts of this clonotype. The V and J genes are TRBV5-1 and TRBJ2-7, with TRBD2 identical over 15 bases. Germline loops: CDR1 SGHRS, CDR2 YFSETQ. This CDR3 is 16 amino acids long. Unmatched junction bases numbered 6, after V lost 3 bases and J lost 5 bases. The CDR3 DNA follows: TGCGCCAGCAGCTCCAGGACTAGCGGGAGGGTCGACGAGCAGTACTTC. Its protein is CASSSRTSGRVDEQYF.

This chain links TRBV18 with TRBJ2-2; D may be TRBD1 (5 bases). The germline V and J ends were trimmed by 8 bases and 3 bases, with 13 bases remaining between them. Per the germline V gene, CDR1 is KGHSH and CDR2 is LQKENI. CDR3 length: 14 amino acids. This chain's CDR3 is CASTGLSDTGELFF. CDR3 DNA sequence: TGTGCCAGCACAGGCCTTAGTGACACCGGGGAGCTGTTTTTT.

The gene calls are TRBV10-3 and TRBJ1-2; TRBD1 agrees at 9 bases. Looked up from germline, CDR1 is ENHRY and CDR2 is SYGVKD. The CDR3 extends over 13 amino acids. The J segment lost 5 bases and the V segment lost 6 bases, leaving 4 bases of the junction unmatched. The CDR3 DNA is TGTGCCATCAGACAGGGGGCGAAATATGGCTACACCTTC. It codes for CAIRQGAKYGYTF.

The rearrangement joins TRBV29-1 to TRBJ1-1; 9 bases match TRBD1. This CDR3 has 13 amino acids. J was trimmed by 7 bases and V by 6 bases; bases with no gene match: 9. The germline V gene has CDR1 SQVTM and CDR2 ANQGSEA. The CDR3 nucleotides read TGCAGCGTCCCTGGACAGGGGCATGGTGAAGCTTTCTTT. Its protein product is CSVPGQGHGEAFF.